Shown below are 31 T cell receptor beta chains from a single sample sequenced in a study of T-cell memory formation after mild COVID-19. TCRdb re-called the 5' RACE reads through MiXCR, storing one row per CDR3 protein. Among around 200,000 distinct CDR3 sequences, 10% to 13% were seen once, and the ten largest hold approximately 2.8%. What was sequenced was PBMCs or a T cell subset sorted from them (not recorded which). These receptor sequences come from a young man who had mild COVID-19 (a few samples of this study predate the infection). Cell type and time point are not known.

This chain connects TRBV20-1 to TRBJ2-3; TRBD2 matches at 13 bases. V lost 6 bases and J lost 6; bases outside the gene matches: 9. CDR3 length equals 15 residues. The V gene's germline CDR1 is DFQATT and CDR2 SNEGSKA (reference sequence). The DNA for the CDR3 is TGCAGTGCGCCTACTAGCGGGGGGGCATCCGATACGCAGTATTTT. This translates into CSAPTSGGASDTQYF.

This sequence joins TRBV11-2 and TRBJ1-1; D possibly corresponds to TRBD1 (5 bases). Germline assignment: CDR1 SGHAT and CDR2 FQNNGV. This CDR3 contains 17 residues. V was trimmed by 5 bases and J by 1 base, leaving 20 bases between them. CDR3 nucleotide sequence: TGTGCCAGCAGCCCCCGGGACGGTGGAATGGCGAACACTGAAGCTTTCTTT. Its protein is CASSPRDGGMANTEAFF.

The rearrangement links TRBV2 to TRBJ2-7; TRBD2 matches at 9 bases. V lost 8 bases and J lost 2; bases outside the gene matches: 7. The CDR3 is 14 residues long. Per germline, CDR1 SNHLY and CDR2 FYNNEI. The CDR3 loop reads CASGSGGMTYEQYF. The CDR3 coding sequence is TGTGCCAGCGGGAGCGGGGGGATGACCTACGAGCAGTACTTC.

The V gene is TRBV15, the J gene TRBJ1-1, with D possibly matching TRBD1 (6 bases). CDR3 size: 14 residues. Germline CDR1 reads LNHNV; CDR2 reads YYDKDF (reference sequence). V was clipped by 5 bases and J by 3 bases, with 13 bases between them. CDR3 amino acids: CATSPIRQDTEAFF. The CDR3 nucleotides are TGTGCCACCAGCCCTATTCGACAGGACACTGAAGCTTTCTTT.

This clonotype has just one count. The chain couples TRBV20-1 to TRBJ1-5, with D possibly being TRBD1 (5 bases). The CDR3 totals 12 residues. Between the trimmed V and J ends, which lost 7 bases and 7 bases, there was a span of 14 bases. Germline V gene lookup returns CDR1 DFQATT and CDR2 SNEGSKA (reference sequence). The CDR3 nucleotides read TGCAGTGTCCCTACGAGGGGACAGCCCCAGCATTTT. Its translation: CSVPTRGQPQHF.

V is TRBV10-3 and J is TRBJ2-7; D remains ambiguous. The CDR3 contains 15 residues. Germline V gene lookup returns CDR1 ENHRY and CDR2 SYGVKD. The V gene lost 0 bases and the J gene lost 1 base, with 10 bases spanning the gap. The CDR3: CAISESLGGSYEQYV. The CDR3 nucleotides are TGTGCCATCAGTGAGTCATTGGGCGGTTCCTACGAGCAGTACGTC.

The table lists this clonotype with a few counts. This chain links TRBV4-1 with TRBJ2-2, with a weak D call TRBD2 (5 bases). Trimming shortened V by 2 bases and J by 4 bases, and 8 bases separated the two germline ends. Germline V gene data show CDR1 as MGHRA and CDR2 as YSYEKL. This CDR3 comprises 14 residues. For the CDR3, the DNA is TGCGCCAGCAGCCAATGGGCGGGCACCGGGGAGCTGTTTTTT. Translation: CASSQWAGTGELFF.

This clonotype was seen only a few times. V gene TRBV5-5 combines with J gene TRBJ2-7, with D tentatively TRBD2 (5 bases). Per the germline V gene, CDR1 is SGHKS and CDR2 is YYEKEE (reference sequence). The CDR3 is 13 residues long. Trimming took 4 bases from V and 3 from J, leaving 11 bases between them. The DNA for the CDR3 is TGTGCCAGCAGCCTCTACACTAGCTACGAGCAGTACTTC. It specifies CASSLYTSYEQYF.

This chain links TRBV12-3 or TRBV12-4 with TRBJ1-1, with 8 bases lining up with TRBD1. Trimming took 4 bases from V and 3 from J; bases not matched to a gene: 4. This CDR3 contains 14 residues. The CDR3 bases are TGTGCCAGCAGTTCGCAGGGGGCGGACACTGAAGCTTTCTTT. This translates into CASSSQGADTEAFF.

V is TRBV11-2 and J is TRBJ2-1; D perhaps matches TRBD2 (6 bases). V was shortened by 5 bases and J by 9 bases, with 11 bases between the two germline ends. CDR1 is SGHAT and CDR2 is FQNNGV in the germline V gene. The CDR3 loop spans 12 amino acids. The CDR3 DNA follows: TGTGCCAGCAGCCGCGAGGGAGGTGAGCAGTTCTTC. It codes for CASSREGGEQFF.

The sample holds many counts of this clonotype. The chain employs TRBV4-3 and TRBJ2-3; 7 nucleotides agree with TRBD1. Germline assignment: CDR1 LGHNA and CDR2 YSLEER. The CDR3 extends over 15 amino acids. J lost 4 bases, V lost 0 bases, and 4 bases had no gene match. CDR3 sequence (DNA): TGCGCCAGCAGCCAAGATTGGACAGGCCCAGATACGCAGTATTTT. It encodes CASSQDWTGPDTQYF.

In its sample, this clonotype was seen a few times. V is TRBV7-9 and J is TRBJ2-7; a weak D match, TRBD1 (5 bases). Germline V gives CDR1 SEHNR, CDR2 FQNEAQ (reference sequence). The germline V and J ends were trimmed by 5 bases and 4 bases, with 9 bases remaining between them. This CDR3 has 12 amino acids. The CDR3 coding sequence is TGTGCCAGCAGCCAGACAGATTACGAGCAGTACTTC. This sequence encodes CASSQTDYEQYF.

The J gene is TRBJ2-5, the V gene TRBV7-3; 8 bases agree with TRBD2. V was clipped by 3 bases and J by 6 bases; unmatched bases: 9. Germline loops: CDR1 SGHTA, CDR2 FQGTGA. This CDR3 has 15 residues. CDR3 sequence reads: CASSFSGGGFQTQYF. The CDR3 nucleotides are TGTGCCAGCAGCTTTTCGGGAGGGGGGTTCCAGACCCAGTACTTC.

This clonotype showed up just a few times. CDR3 sequence: CASSLRMGEQYF. The CDR3 DNA follows: TGTGCCAGCAGCTTAAGGATGGGAGAGCAGTACTTC. This sequence joins TRBV7-2 and TRBJ2-7; D gene ambiguous. CDR1 is SGHTA, CDR2 FQGNSA, per germline. The CDR3 is 12 amino acids. V was clipped by 2 bases and J by 7 bases, with 9 bases between them.

V gene TRBV12-3 or TRBV12-4 combines with J gene TRBJ2-1, with TRBD1 matching 8 bases. This CDR3 has 15 residues. J lost 4 bases, V lost 8 bases, and 10 bases had no gene match. Here the CDR3 reads CASGYQGAGYNEQFF. For the CDR3, the DNA is TGTGCCAGCGGCTACCAGGGGGCAGGGTACAATGAGCAGTTCTTC.

For this clonotype: A junction end diverges from the germline sequence, so it may reflect a read error. The chain carries TRBV7-9 and TRBJ2-7; either TRBD1 or TRBD2 may supply D (7 bases each). CDR3 length equals 15 residues. CDR1 SEHNR and CDR2 FQNEAQ come from the germline V gene (reference sequence). In DNA form, the CDR3 reads TGTGCCAGCAGCCACGCCTCAGGGGGGGAGAGTGTGCCTTCATTC. Translating it yields CASSHASGGESVPSF.

Only a few counts were recorded for this clonotype. The gene calls are TRBV28 and TRBJ2-3; no clear D. V was shortened by 5 bases and J by 1 base, with 10 bases between the two germline ends. CDR3 length: 14 residues. Germline CDR1 is MDHEN and CDR2 is SYDVKM. The CDR3 coding sequence is TGTGCCAGCAGTCCCCCTGGCCGCACAGATACGCAGTATTTT. Protein sequence: CASSPPGRTDTQYF.

This clonotype came up a few times. The chain joins TRBV5-6 to TRBJ1-3, with D perhaps matching TRBD1 (6 bases). There are 13 residues in the CDR3. The germline V and J ends were trimmed by 4 bases and 8 bases, with 13 bases remaining between them. Germline-derived CDR1 and CDR2 are SGHDT and YYEEEE. The chain's CDR3 is CASSGSGADTIYF. In DNA form, the CDR3 reads TGTGCCAGCAGCGGCTCAGGGGCGGACACCATATATTTT.

V and J are TRBV6-2 or TRBV6-3 and TRBJ2-7; TRBD2 is a possible D gene (5 bases). Trimming pared 6 bases from V and 0 bases from J, leaving 15 bases between. The CDR3 runs 15 residues. Germline CDR1 reads MNHEY; CDR2 reads SVGEGT. The CDR3 is CASRPLGPLSYEQYV. The CDR3 nucleotides read TGTGCCAGCAGGCCACTAGGGCCCCTCTCCTACGAGCAGTACGTC.

This clonotype was counted between two and nine times. The rearrangement links TRBV6-1 to TRBJ2-2; D is unresolved. V shed 0 bases and J shed 7 bases, with 12 bases lying between them. This CDR3 has 15 residues. The germline V gene has CDR1 MNHNS and CDR2 SASEGT. The CDR3 sequence is CASSEAEPVVGELFF. The CDR3 DNA reads as TGTGCCAGCAGTGAAGCGGAACCAGTTGTCGGGGAGCTGTTTTTT.

This clonotype was found a few times. This sequence joins TRBV20-1 and TRBJ2-5, with a tentative D call TRBD2 (6 bases). The V end lost 0 bases, the J end lost 0 bases, and 11 bases lay between the germline ends. Germline CDR1 DFQATT, CDR2 SNEGSKA (reference sequence). The CDR3 extends over 15 amino acids. This chain's CDR3 is CSARDPRGNQETQYF. In DNA form, the CDR3 reads TGCAGTGCTAGAGATCCGCGGGGTAACCAAGAGACCCAGTACTTC.

This clonotype occurred many times. Mismatch with germline at one junction end may stem from a read error. J is TRBJ1-2 and V is TRBV15, with a tentative D call TRBD1 (5 bases). CDR3 size: 13 residues. Germline V CDR1 and CDR2: LNHNV, YYDKDF (reference sequence). The CDR3 loop reads CATSRPPDTHNFF. In DNA, the CDR3 is TGTGCCACCAGCAGACCACCGGACACCCACAACTTCTTC.

This clonotype was detected a few times. The chain carries TRBV6-2 or TRBV6-3 and TRBJ1-5; D might be TRBD1 (5 bases). The ends were cut back, 5 bases at V and 6 bases at J, with 11 bases in the middle. In germline, CDR1 is MNHEY, CDR2 SVGEGT. The CDR3 consists of 13 residues. CDR3 sequence (DNA): TGTGCCAGCAGTACCCAGGGTTTTCAGCCCCAGCATTTT. Translating gives CASSTQGFQPQHF.

This clonotype was detected ten times or more. This chain uses TRBV7-9 with TRBJ2-3, with TRBD2 identical over 9 bases. The CDR3 totals 16 residues. Germline V gene sequence: CDR1 SEHNR, CDR2 FQNEAQ (reference sequence). V lost 5 bases and J lost 0; bases outside the gene matches: 6. Here the CDR3 DNA reads TGTGCCAGCAGCCGCGGGGGGGGGCCTAGCACAGATACGCAGTATTTT. The encoded protein is CASSRGGGPSTDTQYF.

This clonotype came up a few times. This CDR3 is missing its conserved last phenylalanine or tryptophan, likely due to a read error. Because the CDR3's place on the DNA is in doubt, the DNA is left out and the CDR3 is given as listed by TCRdb. The chain recombines TRBV9 with TRBJ2-5; the D segment call TRBD2 is taken from the table without a DNA check. The CDR3 totals 11 residues, both ends included. CDR1 is SGDLS and CDR2 is YYNGEE in the germline V gene. CDR3 protein: CASSTRVASFL.

J is TRBJ2-5 and V is TRBV5-5, with TRBD2 identical over 12 bases. The CDR3 is 15 amino acids. Trimming took 4 bases from V and 4 from J; bases not matched to a gene: 5. Germline lookup yields CDR1 SGHKS and CDR2 YYEKEE (reference sequence). The CDR3 is CASSPQLAGGETQYF. The CDR3 bases are TGTGCCAGCAGCCCGCAACTAGCGGGGGGAGAGACCCAGTACTTC.

The V call is TRBV9, the J call TRBJ2-7; D call uncertain. The germline CDR1 and CDR2 sequences are SGDLS and YYNGEE. With 4 bases removed from V and 2 bases from J, the gap between germline ends came to 16 bases. The CDR3 consists of 15 residues. The CDR3 region has the DNA TGTGCCAGCAGCCTCGATGCCAGGCCCGCCTACGAGCAGTACTTC. Translated: CASSLDARPAYEQYF.

In its sample, this clonotype was seen once. The chain uses TRBV2 and TRBJ2-1, with D tentatively TRBD1 (6 bases). From germline, CDR1 is SNHLY and CDR2 FYNNEI. V lost 3 bases and J 5 bases, leaving 20 bases between the germline ends. The CDR3 has 17 residues. The DNA for the CDR3 is TGTGCCAGCAGTGATGGGCTTGGACAGCCGAGGGACAATGAGCAGTTCTTC. This gives the protein CASSDGLGQPRDNEQFF.

This clonotype was observed a handful of times. The chain has TRBV7-2 and TRBJ2-1; 10 bases are a match to TRBD2. The V gene end was trimmed by 2 bases and the J gene end by 10 bases; junction bases not matched to a gene: 8. Germline values: CDR1 SGHTA, CDR2 FQGNSA. This CDR3 contains 15 residues. CDR3 amino acids: CASSLSGGVPWEQFF. Here the CDR3 DNA reads TGTGCCAGCAGCTTAAGCGGGGGGGTCCCGTGGGAGCAGTTCTTC.

This clonotype was observed a handful of times. This chain links TRBV6-2 or TRBV6-3 with TRBJ2-5; no firm D call. Germline V CDR1 and CDR2: MNHEY, SVGEGT. This CDR3 region has 12 residues. Between the trimmed V and J ends, which lost 2 bases and 3 bases, there was a span of 4 bases. CDR3 sequence reads: CASSYPEETQYF. The CDR3 region has the DNA TGTGCCAGCAGTTACCCGGAAGAGACCCAGTACTTC.

This clonotype was observed a handful of times. The rearrangement joins TRBV6-6 to TRBJ1-2; TRBD1 agrees at 12 bases. This CDR3 has 15 amino acids. The trim removed 6 bases at V and 5 bases at J, leaving 7 bases unmatched. Per germline, CDR1 MNHNY and CDR2 SVGAGI (reference sequence). CDR3 sequence (DNA): TGTGCCAGCAGGTCGGGACAGGGGGCGGCGTATGGCTACACCTTC. Amino acid sequence: CASRSGQGAAYGYTF.